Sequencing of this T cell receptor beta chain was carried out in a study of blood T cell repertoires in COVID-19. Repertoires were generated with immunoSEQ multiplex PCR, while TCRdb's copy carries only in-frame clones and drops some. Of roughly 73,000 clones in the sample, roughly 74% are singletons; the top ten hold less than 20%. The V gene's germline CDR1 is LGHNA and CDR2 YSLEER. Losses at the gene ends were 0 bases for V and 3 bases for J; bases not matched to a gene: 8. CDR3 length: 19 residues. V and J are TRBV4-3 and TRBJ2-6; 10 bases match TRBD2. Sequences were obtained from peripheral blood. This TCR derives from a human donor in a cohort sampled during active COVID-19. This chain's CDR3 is CASSQEIAGGTYGANVLTF. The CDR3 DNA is TGCGCCAGCAGCCAAGAGATAGCGGGAGGCACCTATGGGGCCAACGTCCTGACTTTC.